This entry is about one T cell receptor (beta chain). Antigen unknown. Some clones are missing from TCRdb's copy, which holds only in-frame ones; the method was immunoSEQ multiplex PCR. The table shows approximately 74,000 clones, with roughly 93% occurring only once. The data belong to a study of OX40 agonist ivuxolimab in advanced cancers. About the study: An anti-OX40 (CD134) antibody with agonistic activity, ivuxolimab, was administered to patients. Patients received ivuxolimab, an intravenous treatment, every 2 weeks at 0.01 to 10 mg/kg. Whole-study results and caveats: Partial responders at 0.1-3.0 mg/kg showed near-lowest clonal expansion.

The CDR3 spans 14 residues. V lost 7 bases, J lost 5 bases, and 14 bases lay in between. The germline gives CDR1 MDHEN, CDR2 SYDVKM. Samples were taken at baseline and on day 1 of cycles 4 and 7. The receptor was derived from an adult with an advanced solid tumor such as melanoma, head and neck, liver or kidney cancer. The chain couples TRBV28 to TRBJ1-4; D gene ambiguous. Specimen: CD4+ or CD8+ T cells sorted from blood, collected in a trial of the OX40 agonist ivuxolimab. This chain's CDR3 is CASKPHSANEKLFF. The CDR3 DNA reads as TGTGCCAGCAAACCCCATTCCGCGAATGAAAAACTGTTTTTT.